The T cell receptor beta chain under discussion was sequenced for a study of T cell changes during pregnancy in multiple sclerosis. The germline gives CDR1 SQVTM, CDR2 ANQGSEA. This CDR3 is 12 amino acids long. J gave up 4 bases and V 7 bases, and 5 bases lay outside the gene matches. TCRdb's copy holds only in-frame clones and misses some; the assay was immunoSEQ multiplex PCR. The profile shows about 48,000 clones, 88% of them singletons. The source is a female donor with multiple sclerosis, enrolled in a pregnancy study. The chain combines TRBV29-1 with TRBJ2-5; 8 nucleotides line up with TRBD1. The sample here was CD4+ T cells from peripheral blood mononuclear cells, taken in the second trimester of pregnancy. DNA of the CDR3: TGCAGCGGTCAGGGGGCGGCAGAGACCCAGTACTTC. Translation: CSGQGAAETQYF.